The 16 T cell receptor beta chains below were found in one sample sequenced in a study of blood T cells in healthy people across ages (dated by TCRdb to the mid-2010s). Libraries were built with 5' RACE. Reads for this sample came from an Illumina HiSeq 2500. A second PCR of about 6 to 12 cycles was performed with a sample-barcoded 5' primer and a J-beta primer mix. The public reads were reprocessed in TCRdb via fastp at Q25 and MiXCR, keeping in-frame beta chains. Each CDR3 protein appears once, grouped with its most common genes and DNA. This sample lists over 600,000 distinct CDR3 sequences; 45% to 70% were detected once. Roughly 26% of the sample is taken by the ten largest. Sequenced sample: blood. The receptors come from a man aged 35 to 55 in good health.

This clonotype is a singleton in its sample. This rearrangement joins TRBV9 to TRBJ2-3; 8 bases match TRBD1. The germline gives CDR1 SGDLS, CDR2 YYNGEE. With 4 bases clipped from V and 3 bases from J, the junction kept 10 bases outside the gene matches. The CDR3 is 16 residues long. CDR3 protein: CASSKYGTGGTDTQYF. In nucleotides, the CDR3 is TGTGCCAGCAGCAAATACGGGACAGGAGGTACAGATACGCAGTATTTT.

As to this clonotype: One end of the junction fails to match germline, which may point to a read error. This chain links TRBV7-3 with TRBJ2-7; 11 bases map to TRBD2. The J call could be wrong; TRBJ2-5 is a better fit for the DNA end. Germline CDR1 and CDR2: SGHTA and FQGTGA. CDR3 size: 15 residues. The CDR3 nucleotides read TGTGCCAACAGCCCGACTAGCGGGGCACAAGAGACCCAGTACTTC. Protein sequence: CANSPTSGAQETQYF.

The V gene is TRBV24-1, the J gene TRBJ2-3; D uncertain. Trimming left V 8 bases short and J 4 bases short, with 9 bases between. The CDR3 has 12 residues. CDR1 and CDR2 (germline): KGHDR, SFDVKD. The CDR3 region has the DNA TGTGCCACCATTCCGAAGTCAGATACGCAGTATTTT. It codes for CATIPKSDTQYF.

This clonotype was seen more than once but under ten times. The gene calls are TRBV7-2 and TRBJ2-1; D unresolved. The CDR3 is 12 residues long. Per the germline V gene, CDR1 is SGHTA and CDR2 is FQGNSA. Between the trimmed V and J ends, which lost 4 bases and 5 bases, there was a span of 6 bases. This chain's CDR3 is CASSWINNEQFF. The DNA of the CDR3 is TGTGCCAGCAGCTGGATAAACAATGAGCAGTTCTTC.

This clonotype was detected a few times. The V call is TRBV4-2, the J call TRBJ1-2; TRBD1 matches at 9 bases. Trimming at V came to 0 bases and at J to 8 bases, leaving 10 bases not matched to a gene. The CDR3 totals 16 residues. CDR1 and CDR2 from the germline V gene are LGHNA and YNFKEQ. The CDR3 sequence is CASSQDLVQGARGYTF. CDR3 coding DNA: TGTGCCAGCAGCCAAGATCTAGTACAGGGGGCACGAGGCTACACCTTC.

This chain connects TRBV10-3 to TRBJ2-5; 7 bases are shared with TRBD1. V lost 3 bases and J lost 2; bases outside the gene matches: 6. Germline assignment: CDR1 ENHRY and CDR2 SYGVKD. The CDR3 runs to 15 residues. CDR3 nucleotide sequence: TGTGCCATCAGTGAATCCGGGACAGCTCAAGAGACCCAGTACTTC. Its translation: CAISESGTAQETQYF.

This clonotype showed up just a few times. This chain links TRBV4-1 with TRBJ2-7, with TRBD1 matching over 8 bases. This CDR3 has 16 amino acids. Germline-derived CDR1 and CDR2 are MGHRA and YSYEKL. J lost 2 bases, V lost 3 bases, and 9 bases had no gene match. The CDR3 is CASSQPTGGRPYEQYF. In DNA form, the CDR3 reads TGCGCCAGCAGCCAGCCTACAGGGGGAAGGCCCTACGAGCAGTACTTC.

This chain uses TRBV27 with TRBJ2-5; maybe TRBD1 (6 bases). The CDR3 length is 16 residues. Germline loops: CDR1 MNHEY, CDR2 SMNVEV (reference sequence). The V end lost 5 bases, the J end lost 2 bases, and 18 bases lay between the germline ends. The DNA of the CDR3 is TGTGCCAGCAGTCTACTGTGGGGCAGGGGTCAAGAGACCCAGTACTTC. Amino acids: CASSLLWGRGQETQYF.

The gene calls are TRBV29-1 and TRBJ2-5; tentatively, D is TRBD2 (6 bases). Germline CDR1 reads SQVTM; CDR2 reads ANQGSEA. V was clipped by 3 bases and J by 9 bases, with 8 bases between them. The CDR3 runs 10 residues. Here the CDR3 DNA reads TGCAGCGTTGAGTGGGGGGCCCAGTACTTC. It encodes CSVEWGAQYF. The complete variable domain, with remaining parts taken from reference TRBV29-1 and TRBJ2-5, reads SAVISQKPSRDICQRGTSLTIQCQVDSQVTMMFWYRQQPGQSLTLIATANQGSEATYESGFVIDKFPISRPNLTFSTLTVSNMSPEDSSIYLCSVEWGAQYFGPGTRLLVL.

This rearrangement joins TRBV7-9 to TRBJ2-3; a possible D gene is TRBD1 (7 bases). The ends were cut back, 0 bases at V and 0 bases at J, with 10 bases in the middle. This CDR3 is built from 16 residues. CDR1 and CDR2 from the germline V gene are SEHNR and FQNEAQ (reference sequence). CDR3 sequence reads: CASSLASGGSTDTQYF. In nucleotides, the CDR3 is TGTGCCAGCAGCTTAGCGTCAGGGGGGAGCACAGATACGCAGTATTTT.

This clonotype was recorded at least ten times. V and J are TRBV4-3 and TRBJ2-1; 8 bases are a match to TRBD2. The CDR3 is 15 residues long. Germline V gene lookup returns CDR1 LGHNA and CDR2 YSLEER. V shed 1 base and J 3 bases; nucleotides not matched to a gene: 2. The CDR3 DNA follows: TGCGCCAGCAGCCAAGTAGCGGGAAACTACAATGAGCAGTTCTTC. It encodes CASSQVAGNYNEQFF.

The CDR3: CASSLGRTSTDTQYF. The CDR3, as DNA: TGTGCCAGCAGCTTAGGACGGACGAGCACAGATACGCAGTATTTT. This chain uses TRBV7-3 with TRBJ2-3, with D unclear. Germline assignment: CDR1 SGHTA and CDR2 FQGTGA. The CDR3 runs 15 residues. Trimming cost V 2 bases and J 0 bases, with 9 bases left between them. Together with reference TRBV7-3 and TRBJ2-3, the CDR3 gives the full variable domain: GAGVSQTPSNKVTEKGKYVELRCDPISGHTALYWYRQSLGQGPEFLIYFQGTGAADDSGLPNDRFFAVRPEGSVSTLKIQRTERGDSAVYLCASSLGRTSTDTQYFGPGTRLTVL.

This clonotype has only a few counts. The rearrangement joins TRBV11-3 to TRBJ1-4; tentative D call: TRBD1 (6 bases). Germline CDR1 and CDR2: SGHNT and YENEEA. The CDR3 length is 11 residues. V shed 1 base and J shed 13 bases, with 7 bases lying between them. CDR3 sequence: CASSLGGGLFF. CDR3 nucleotides: TGTGCCAGCAGCTTAGGAGGGGGACTGTTTTTT.

The chain joins TRBV27 to TRBJ2-1; D not resolved. The V gene's germline CDR1 is MNHEY and CDR2 SMNVEV (reference sequence). CDR3 length: 15 amino acids. Between the trimmed V and J ends, which lost 0 bases and 3 bases, there was a span of 9 bases. This CDR3 reads CASSLSTGNYNEQFF. Written as DNA, the CDR3 is TGTGCCAGCAGTTTATCAACTGGCAACTACAATGAGCAGTTCTTC.

Only a few counts were recorded for this clonotype. The chain carries TRBV25-1 and TRBJ2-5; maybe TRBD2 (6 bases). The germline V and J ends were trimmed by 6 bases and 12 bases, with 14 bases remaining between them. CDR1 and CDR2 (germline): MGHDK, SYGVNS. The CDR3 runs 11 residues. CDR3 amino acids: CASREETREYF. CDR3 coding DNA: TGTGCCAGCAGGGAGGAGACTAGGGAGTACTTC.

The chain links TRBV12-3 or TRBV12-4 to TRBJ1-2; D unclear. The CDR3 is made up of 11 amino acids. V was pared by 3 bases and J by 8 bases, with 7 bases between. The CDR3 region has the DNA TGTGCCAGCAGTTTCGCGTTGGGCTACACCTTC. Protein sequence: CASSFALGYTF.